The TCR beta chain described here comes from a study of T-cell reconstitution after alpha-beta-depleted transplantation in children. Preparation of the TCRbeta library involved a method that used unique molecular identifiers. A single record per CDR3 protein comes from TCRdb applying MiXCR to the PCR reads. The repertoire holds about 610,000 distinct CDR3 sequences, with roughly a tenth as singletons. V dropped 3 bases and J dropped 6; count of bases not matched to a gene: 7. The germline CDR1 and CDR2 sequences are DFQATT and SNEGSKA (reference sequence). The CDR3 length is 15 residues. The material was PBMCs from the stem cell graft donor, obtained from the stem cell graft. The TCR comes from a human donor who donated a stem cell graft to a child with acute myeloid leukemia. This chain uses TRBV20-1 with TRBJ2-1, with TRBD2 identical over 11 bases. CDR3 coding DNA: TGCAGTGCTAGTTCTGGGACTAGCGGTTCCAATGAGCAGTTCTTC. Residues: CSASSGTSGSNEQFF.